The clone carrying this T cell receptor beta chain has a single count. This sample is drawn from a study of blood T cell repertoires in COVID-19. Study information: COVID-19 samples, acute and convalescent, were from the United States, Italy and Spain. Sources were T cells, B-cell-depleted T cells, or PBMCs; the material itself was cDNA or gDNA.

V trimming: 6 bases; J trimming: 2 bases; junction bases outside the gene matches: 4. CDR3 length: 13 amino acids. The germline gives CDR1 MNHEY, CDR2 SVGEGT. Assay: immunoSEQ multiplex PCR; the TCRdb copy retains only in-frame clones and omits some. This sample carries roughly 160,000 clones, 65% to 85% of them seen once, and the ten largest clones take roughly 19%. The sequenced sample was peripheral blood. The receptor comes from a woman between 65 and 79 years old who had recovered from COVID-19. The chain uses TRBV6-2 or TRBV6-3 and TRBJ2-7; TRBD2 aligns across 7 bases. This CDR3 reads CASSRDYPYEQYF. The CDR3 region has the DNA TGTGCCAGCAGCCGGGACTACCCCTACGAGCAGTACTTC.